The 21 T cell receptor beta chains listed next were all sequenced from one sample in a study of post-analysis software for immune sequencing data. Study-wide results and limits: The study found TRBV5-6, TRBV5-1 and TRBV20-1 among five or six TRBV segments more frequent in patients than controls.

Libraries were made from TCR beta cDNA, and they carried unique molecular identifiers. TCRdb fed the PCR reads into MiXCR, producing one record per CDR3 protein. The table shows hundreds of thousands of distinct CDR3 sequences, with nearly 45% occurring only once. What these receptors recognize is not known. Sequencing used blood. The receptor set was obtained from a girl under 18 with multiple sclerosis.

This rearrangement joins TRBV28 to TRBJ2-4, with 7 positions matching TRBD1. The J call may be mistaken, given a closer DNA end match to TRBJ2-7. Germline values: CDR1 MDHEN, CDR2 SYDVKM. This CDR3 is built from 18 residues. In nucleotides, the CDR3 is TGTGCCAGCAGACTACCTCTTCCAACAGGGGATGGATCTTACGAGCAGTACTTC. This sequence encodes CASRLPLPTGDGSYEQYF.

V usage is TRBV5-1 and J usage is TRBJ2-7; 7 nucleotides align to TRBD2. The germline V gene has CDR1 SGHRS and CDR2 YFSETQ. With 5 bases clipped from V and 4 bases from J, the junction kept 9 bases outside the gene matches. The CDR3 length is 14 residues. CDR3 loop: CASRTGTNTYEQYF. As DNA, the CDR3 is TGCGCCAGCAGAACCGGGACTAACACATACGAGCAGTACTTC.

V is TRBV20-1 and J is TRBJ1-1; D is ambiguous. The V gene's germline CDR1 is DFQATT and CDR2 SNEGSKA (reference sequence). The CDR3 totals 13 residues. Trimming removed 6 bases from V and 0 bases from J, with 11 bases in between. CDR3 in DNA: TGCAGTGCGCGGACGGAAATGAACACTGAAGCTTTCTTT. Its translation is CSARTEMNTEAFF.

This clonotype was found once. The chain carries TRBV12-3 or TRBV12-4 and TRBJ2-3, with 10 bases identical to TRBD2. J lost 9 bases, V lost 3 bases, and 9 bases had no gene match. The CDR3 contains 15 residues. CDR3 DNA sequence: TGTGCCAGCAGTTTTACTAGCGGGAAGCGAGGAACGCAGTATTTT. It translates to CASSFTSGKRGTQYF.

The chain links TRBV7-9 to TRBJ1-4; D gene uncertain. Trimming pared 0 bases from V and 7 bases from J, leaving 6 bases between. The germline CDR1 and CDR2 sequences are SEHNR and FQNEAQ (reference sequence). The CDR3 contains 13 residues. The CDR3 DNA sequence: TGTGCCAGCAGCTTAGCAGGAACTGAAAAACTGTTTTTT. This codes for CASSLAGTEKLFF.

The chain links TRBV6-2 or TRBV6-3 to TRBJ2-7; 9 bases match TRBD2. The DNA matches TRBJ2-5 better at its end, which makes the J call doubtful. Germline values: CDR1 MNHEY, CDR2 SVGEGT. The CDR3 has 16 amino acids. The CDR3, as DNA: TGTGCCAGCAGGGCGAGGCTAGCGGGAACCGGAGAGACCCAGTACTTC. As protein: CASRARLAGTGETQYF.

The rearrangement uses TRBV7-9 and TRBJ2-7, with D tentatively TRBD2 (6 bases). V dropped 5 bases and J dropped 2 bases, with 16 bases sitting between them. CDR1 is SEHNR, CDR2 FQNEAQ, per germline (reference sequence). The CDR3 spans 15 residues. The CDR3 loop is CASSPGRETPYEQYF. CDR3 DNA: TGTGCCAGCAGCCCCGGTCGGGAGACCCCCTACGAGCAGTACTTC.

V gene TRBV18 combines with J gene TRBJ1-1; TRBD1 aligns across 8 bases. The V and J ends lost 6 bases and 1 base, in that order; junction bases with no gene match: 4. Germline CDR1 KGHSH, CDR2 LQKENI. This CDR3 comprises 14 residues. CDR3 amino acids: CASSAGQANTEAFF. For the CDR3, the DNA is TGTGCCAGCTCCGCGGGACAGGCGAACACTGAAGCTTTCTTT. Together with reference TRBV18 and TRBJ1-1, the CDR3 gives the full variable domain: NAGVMQNPRHLVRRRGQEARLRCSPMKGHSHVYWYRQLPEEGLKFMVYLQKENIIDESGMPKERFSAEFPKEGPSILRIQQVVRGDSAAYFCASSAGQANTEAFFGQGTRLTVV.

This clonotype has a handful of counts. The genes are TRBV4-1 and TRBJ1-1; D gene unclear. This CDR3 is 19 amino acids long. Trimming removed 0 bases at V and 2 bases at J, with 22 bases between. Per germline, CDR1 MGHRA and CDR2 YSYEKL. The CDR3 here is CASSQDQRVITARNTEAFF. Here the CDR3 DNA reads TGCGCCAGCAGCCAAGATCAAAGGGTGATAACAGCAAGAAACACTGAAGCTTTCTTT.

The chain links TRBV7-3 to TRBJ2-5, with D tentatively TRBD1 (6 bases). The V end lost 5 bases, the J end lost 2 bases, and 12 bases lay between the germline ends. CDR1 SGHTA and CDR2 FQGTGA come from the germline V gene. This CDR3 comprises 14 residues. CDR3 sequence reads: CASSAMGAQETQYF. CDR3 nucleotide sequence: TGTGCCAGCAGCGCCATGGGGGCACAAGAGACCCAGTACTTC.

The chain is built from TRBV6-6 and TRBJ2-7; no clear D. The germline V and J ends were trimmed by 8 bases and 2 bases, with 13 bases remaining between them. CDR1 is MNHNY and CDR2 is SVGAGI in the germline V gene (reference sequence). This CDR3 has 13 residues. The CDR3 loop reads CASSDRATYEQYF. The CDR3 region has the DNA TGTGCCAGCTCCGACCGGGCTACCTACGAGCAGTACTTC.

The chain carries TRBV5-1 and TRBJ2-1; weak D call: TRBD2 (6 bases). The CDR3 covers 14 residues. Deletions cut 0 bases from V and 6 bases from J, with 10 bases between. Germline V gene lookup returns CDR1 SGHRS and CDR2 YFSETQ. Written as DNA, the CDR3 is TGCGCCAGCAGCTTGGGGGCGGGACTCAATGAGCAGTTCTTC. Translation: CASSLGAGLNEQFF.

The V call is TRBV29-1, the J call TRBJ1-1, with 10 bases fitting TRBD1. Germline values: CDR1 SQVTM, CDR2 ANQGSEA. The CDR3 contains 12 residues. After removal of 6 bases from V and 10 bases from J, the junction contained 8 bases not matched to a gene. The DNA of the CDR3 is TGCAGCGTCGTACGACAGGGGGCTTCAGCTTTCTTT. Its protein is CSVVRQGASAFF.

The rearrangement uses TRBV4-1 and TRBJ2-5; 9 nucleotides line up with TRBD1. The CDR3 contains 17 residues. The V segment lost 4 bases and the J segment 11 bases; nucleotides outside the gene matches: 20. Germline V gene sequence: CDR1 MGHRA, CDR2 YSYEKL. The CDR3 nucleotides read TGCGCCAGCAGCCGGGACAGGGCCGACTTAAACTCCTACAAGCAGTACTTC. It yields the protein CASSRDRADLNSYKQYF.

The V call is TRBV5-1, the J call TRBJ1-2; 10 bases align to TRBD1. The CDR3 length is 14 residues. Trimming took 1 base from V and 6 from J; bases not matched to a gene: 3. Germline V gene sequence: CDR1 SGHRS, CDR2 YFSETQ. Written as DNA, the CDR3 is TGCGCCAGCAGCTTGCCCGGGACAGGGGATGGCTACACCTTC. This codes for CASSLPGTGDGYTF.

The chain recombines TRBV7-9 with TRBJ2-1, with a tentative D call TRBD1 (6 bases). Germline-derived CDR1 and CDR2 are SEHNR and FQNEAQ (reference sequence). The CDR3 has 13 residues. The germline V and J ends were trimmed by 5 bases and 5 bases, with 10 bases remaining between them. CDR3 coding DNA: TGTGCCAGCAGCCCTTACAGGGACAATGAGCAGTTCTTC. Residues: CASSPYRDNEQFF.

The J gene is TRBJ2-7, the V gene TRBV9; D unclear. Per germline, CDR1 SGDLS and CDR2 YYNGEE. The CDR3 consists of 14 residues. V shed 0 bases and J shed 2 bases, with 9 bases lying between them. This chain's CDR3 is CASSVEAEAYEQYF. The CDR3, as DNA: TGTGCCAGCAGCGTAGAAGCAGAGGCCTACGAGCAGTACTTC.

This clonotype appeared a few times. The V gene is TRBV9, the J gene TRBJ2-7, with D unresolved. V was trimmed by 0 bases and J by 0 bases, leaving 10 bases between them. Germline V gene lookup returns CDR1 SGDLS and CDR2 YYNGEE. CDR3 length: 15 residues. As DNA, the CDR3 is TGTGCCAGCAGCGTAGAAGACGCCACCTCCTACGAGCAGTACTTC. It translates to CASSVEDATSYEQYF.

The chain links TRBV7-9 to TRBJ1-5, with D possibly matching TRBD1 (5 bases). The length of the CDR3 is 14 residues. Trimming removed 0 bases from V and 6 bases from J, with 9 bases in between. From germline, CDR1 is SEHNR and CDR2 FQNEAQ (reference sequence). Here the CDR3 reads CASSLAPGPQPQHF. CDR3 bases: TGTGCCAGCAGCTTAGCGCCAGGGCCTCAGCCCCAGCATTTT.

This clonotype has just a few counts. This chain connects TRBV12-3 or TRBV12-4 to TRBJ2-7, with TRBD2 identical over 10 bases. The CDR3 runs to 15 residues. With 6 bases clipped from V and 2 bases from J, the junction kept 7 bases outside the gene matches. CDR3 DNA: TGTGCCAGCAGCCGGGGACTAGCGACAACCTACGAGCAGTACTTC. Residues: CASSRGLATTYEQYF.

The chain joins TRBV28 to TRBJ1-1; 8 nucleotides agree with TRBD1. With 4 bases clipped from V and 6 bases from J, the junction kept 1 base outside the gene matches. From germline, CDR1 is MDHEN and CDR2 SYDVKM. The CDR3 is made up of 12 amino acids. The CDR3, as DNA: TGTGCCAGCAGTTCAGGGGGCTCTGAAGCTTTCTTT. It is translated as CASSSGGSEAFF. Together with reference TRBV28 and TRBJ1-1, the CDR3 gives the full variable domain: DVKVTQSSRYLVKRTGEKVFLECVQDMDHENMFWYRQDPGLGLRLIYFSYDVKMKEKGDIPEGYSVSREKKERFSLILESASTNQTSMYLCASSSGGSEAFFGQGTRLTVV.